Listed below are T cell receptor beta chains from one sample, sequenced in a study of blood T cells in healthy people across ages. TCRdb re-analysed the 5' RACE reads in MiXCR, keeping a single row per CDR3 protein. This table holds more than 650,000 distinct CDR3 sequences, roughly 24% found once. The data were also submitted as part of a second study, on T cells of mothers and their children.

Sample: blood. The source of these receptors is a boy between 5 and 17 years old in good health. CDR3s include the opening cysteine and the closing phenylalanine or tryptophan. A D gene is named only where the DNA matches it firmly. Clone size is stated in some rows and not others, as once, few, many or a class when expanded.

>TRBV14|TRBJ1-2|few|-
CASSQDPDGGYGYTF
TGTGCCAGCAGCCAAGACCCGGACGGAGGCTATGGCTACACCTTC
>TRBV9|TRBJ2-1|few|TRBD1
CASSAGTGGPEQFF
TGTGCCAGCAGCGCTGGGACAGGGGGCCCTGAGCAGTTCTTC
>TRBV28|TRBJ2-4|-|TRBD1
CASSLTPGQGINIQYF
TGTGCCAGCAGCTTGACCCCGGGACAGGGGATTAACATTCAGTACTTC
>TRBV6-5|TRBJ2-7|few|-
CASTEGNPPYEQYF
TGTGCCAGCACCGAGGGGAATCCCCCCTACGAGCAGTACTTC
>TRBV20-1|TRBJ2-1|few|TRBD2
CSARRAGIYNEQFF
TGCAGTGCTAGAAGAGCGGGGATCTACAATGAGCAGTTCTTC
>TRBV3-1|TRBJ2-1|-|TRBD1
CASSQAGTEDNEQFF
TGTGCCAGCAGCCAAGCCGGGACAGAGGACAATGAGCAGTTCTTC
>TRBV14|TRBJ2-7|few|-
CASSPFAAGEQYF
TGTGCCAGCAGCCCCTTTGCGGCGGGCGAGCAGTACTTC
>TRBV20-1|TRBJ2-7|-|-
CSARGGPRGSSYEQYF
TGCAGTGCTAGAGGAGGCCCTAGGGGTTCCTCCTACGAGCAGTACTTC
>TRBV12-3/TRBV12-4|TRBJ1-1|few|TRBD1
CASSRDRAKTGAFF
TGTGCCAGCAGTCGGGACAGGGCAAAAACGGGAGCTTTCTTT
>TRBV28|TRBJ1-2|few|-
CASSTLGNYGYTF
TGTGCCAGCAGTACTCTAGGAAACTATGGCTACACCTTC
>TRBV12-3/TRBV12-4|TRBJ1-5|few|-
CASSLGGGWQPQHF
TGTGCCAGCAGTCTCGGGGGGGGGTGGCAGCCCCAGCATTTT
>TRBV12-3/TRBV12-4|TRBJ2-4|few|-
CASSLEVGRGTDKNIQYF
TGTGCCAGCAGTTTAGAGGTGGGCAGGGGGACTGACAAAAACATTCAGTACTTC
>TRBV20-1|TRBJ2-5|-|-
CSAREEYVGETQYF
TGCAGTGCTAGAGAGGAGTACGTCGGTGAGACCCAGTACTTC
>TRBV30|TRBJ2-5|-|-
CAMRYQNLEAQYF
TGTGCCATGAGGTACCAAAACTTGGAGGCCCAGTACTTC
>TRBV7-9|TRBJ1-5|-|-
CASSPVDSNQPQHF
TGTGCCAGCAGCCCAGTGGATAGCAATCAGCCCCAGCATTTT
>TRBV7-9|TRBJ1-4|few|-
CATSPTNEKLFF
TGTGCCACAAGCCCGACGAATGAAAAACTGTTTTTT
>TRBV10-3|TRBJ1-4|-|TRBD1
CAISGQGEKLFF
TGTGCCATCAGCGGACAGGGCGAAAAACTGTTTTTT
>TRBV20-1|TRBJ1-1|once|-
CSARGTIVGKTEAFF
TGCAGTGCTAGAGGGACGATTGTAGGGAAGACTGAAGCTTTCTTT
>TRBV2|TRBJ2-2|-|-
CASSDRRKNTGELFF
TGTGCCAGCAGTGATCGCAGGAAGAACACCGGGGAGCTGTTTTTT
>TRBV29-1|TRBJ2-5|few|-
CSVELWETQYF
TGCAGCGTTGAGCTGTGGGAGACCCAGTACTTC
>TRBV5-1|TRBJ2-7|-|-
CASSLEGTPFNEQYF
TGCGCCAGCAGCTTGGAGGGGACGCCTTTTAACGAGCAGTACTTC
>TRBV5-1|TRBJ1-2|-|TRBD1
CASSFGQGALGYTF
TGCGCCAGCAGCTTCGGACAGGGGGCGCTTGGCTACACCTTC
>TRBV12-5|TRBJ2-1|-|TRBD2
CASGFSGGIHEQFF
TGTGCTAGTGGTTTCTCGGGGGGGATCCATGAGCAGTTCTTC
>TRBV9|TRBJ2-1|few|TRBD1
CASSVHEQGASEQFF
TGTGCCAGCAGCGTCCACGAACAGGGGGCAAGTGAGCAGTTCTTC
>TRBV29-1|TRBJ2-7|-|-
CSVVPGSAYEQYF
TGCAGCGTTGTCCCGGGGAGTGCCTACGAGCAGTACTTC
>TRBV7-3|TRBJ2-7|-|TRBD1
CASSSTGVGYEQYF
TGTGCCAGCAGCTCCACAGGGGTCGGCTACGAGCAGTACTTC
>TRBV29-1|TRBJ2-3|-|-
CSVSLAEGWADTQYF
TGCAGCGTATCCCTCGCGGAGGGATGGGCAGATACGCAGTATTTT
>TRBV20-1|TRBJ2-3|-|-
CSARLPPDTQYF
TGCAGTGCGAGGCTTCCTCCAGATACGCAGTATTTT
>TRBV20-1|TRBJ2-2|-|-
CSASADTGELFF
TGCAGTGCTAGTGCGGACACCGGGGAGCTGTTTTTT
>TRBV11-1|TRBJ2-3|-|-
CASSDLMASGRDRAPDTQYF
-
>TRBV5-1|TRBJ1-1|-|-
CASSFDILNTEAFF
TGCGCCAGCAGCTTTGACATATTGAACACTGAAGCTTTCTTT
>TRBV5-1|TRBJ2-5|few|-
CASSLDPGEGTQYF
TGCGCCAGCAGCTTGGATCCAGGGGAGGGAACCCAGTACTTC
>TRBV15|TRBJ2-5|-|TRBD2
CATSRGDSGEQYF
TGTGCCACCAGCAGAGGGGATAGCGGGGAGCAGTACTTC
>TRBV7-8|TRBJ2-5|few|-
CVSSLPVRRETQYF
TGTGTCAGCAGCTTACCGGTGCGTCGGGAGACCCAGTACTTC
>TRBV7-9|TRBJ2-5|-|-
CASKTVQETQYF
TGTGCCAGCAAGACAGTACAAGAGACCCAGTACTTC
>TRBV10-3|TRBJ2-3|-|-
CAISESRLLADTQYF
TGTGCCATCAGTGAGTCGCGCCTCTTGGCAGATACGCAGTATTTT
>TRBV7-6|TRBJ2-3|few|-
CASSKHLDTQYF
TGTGCCAGCAGCAAACATTTAGATACGCAGTACTTT
>TRBV20-1|TRBJ2-5|-|-
CSARLPPPRLETQYF
TGCAGTGCTCGCTTGCCCCCTCCTAGATTGGAGACCCAGTACTTC
>TRBV6-1|TRBJ1-1|-|-
CASSVSAGGTEAFF
TGTGCCAGCAGCGTAAGCGCCGGGGGCACTGAAGCTTTCTTT
>TRBV28|TRBJ1-4|few|-
CASSLPGSSEKLFF
TGTGCCAGCAGTTTACCGGGAAGTAGTGAAAAACTGTTTTTT
>TRBV10-3|TRBJ2-5|-|TRBD1
CAISGQGVVFQETQYF
TGTGCCATCAGTGGGCAGGGGGTAGTCTTCCAAGAGACCCAGTACTTC
>TRBV7-9|TRBJ1-4|-|TRBD1
CASREGGGSEKLFF
TGTGCCAGCAGGGAAGGAGGGGGCTCTGAAAAACTGTTTTTT
>TRBV12-3/TRBV12-4|TRBJ2-7|-|TRBD2
CASSPTSAGGSEQYF
TGTGCCAGCAGTCCGACCTCAGCGGGGGGCTCCGAGCAGTACTTC
>TRBV28|TRBJ2-5|many|-
CASSLSPTQETQYF
TGTGCCAGCAGTTTATCTCCCACCCAAGAGACCCAGTACTTC
>TRBV20-1|TRBJ2-7|-|-
CSADSGVSYEQYF
TGCAGTGCTGACTCAGGGGTATCCTACGAGCAGTACTTC
>TRBV7-9|TRBJ1-2|-|TRBD1
CASSYAGDRGRIYGYTF
TGTGCCAGCAGCTACGCGGGGGACAGGGGCAGGATCTATGGCTACACCTTC
>TRBV20-1|TRBJ2-5|-|-
CSASEGQQETQYF
TGCAGTGCTAGCGAGGGGCAGCAAGAGACCCAGTACTTC
>TRBV29-1|TRBJ2-5|-|-
CSVEAGTAKETQHF
TGCAGCGTTGAAGCTGGGACGGCTAAAGAGACCCAGCACTTC
>TRBV6-6|TRBJ2-5|-|-
CASSYASGRETQYF
TGTGCCAGCAGTTACGCCTCAGGGAGAGAGACCCAGTACTTC
>TRBV20-1|TRBJ2-3|-|TRBD1
CSARDEGAGTQYF
TGCAGTGCTAGAGATGAGGGGGCAGGTACGCAGTATTTT
>TRBV6-6|TRBJ2-7|-|-
CASSNSQTYEQYF
TGTGCCAGCAGTAACTCCCAGACCTACGAGCAGTACTTC